This T cell receptor beta chain was captured by sequencing in a study of blood T cell repertoires in COVID-19. Study at large: Samples representing acute and convalescent COVID-19 were sourced from the United States, Italy and Spain. The cDNA or gDNA used as material had been derived from T cells, B-cell-depleted T cells, or PBMCs.

In the authors' methods: Counts of nucleated cells, estimated from reference gene primer amplification, were obtained. Some clones are missing from TCRdb's copy, which holds only in-frame ones; the method was immunoSEQ multiplex PCR. V, J and clone size were drawn from that table, and D and trimming were deduced from the DNA. The sample holds about 75,000 clones; more than 80% are singletons and the top ten take 6.9%. Trimming took 6 bases from V and 5 from J; bases not matched to a gene: 6. This CDR3 contains 13 residues. Germline CDR1 LNHDA, CDR2 SQIVND (reference sequence). The rearrangement joins TRBV19 to TRBJ2-5; 7 bases map to TRBD2. This clonotype originated in a human donor in a cohort sampled during active COVID-19. Sequencing used peripheral blood. CDR3 region: CASRGGVSETQYF. The DNA of the CDR3 is TGTGCCAGTAGGGGGGGGGTTTCGGAGACCCAGTACTTC.